The 14 T cell receptor beta chains reported below all come from one sample, sequenced in a study of CD8 T cells in ankylosing spondylitis. From the 5' RACE reads, TCRdb called clonotypes with MiXCR, one entry per CDR3 protein. In the table there are about 350,000 distinct CDR3 sequences, roughly 22% of which are singletons. The sample consisted of blood, either unsorted or a sorted T cell fraction (not recorded which). Receptor source: a male donor with ankylosing spondylitis or in good health (not recorded which).

This chain joins TRBV10-3 and TRBJ2-1; tentatively, D is TRBD1 or TRBD2 (5 bases each). Germline V gene data show CDR1 as ENHRY and CDR2 as SYGVKD. With 10 bases removed from V and 6 bases from J, the gap between germline ends came to 19 bases. The CDR3 sequence is 14 residues long. CDR3 in DNA: TGTGCCACCGCCGGGACGTACGCCTCCAATGAGCAGTTCTTC. It specifies CATAGTYASNEQFF.

This clonotype was seen a few times. The chain employs TRBV10-2 and TRBJ2-7; D gene ambiguous. The length of the CDR3 is 13 residues. V shed 3 bases and J shed 2 bases, with 8 bases lying between them. Germline CDR1 reads WSHSY; CDR2 reads SAAADI. For the CDR3, the DNA is TGCGCCAGCAGTGACAGGATAGCCTACGAGCAGTACTTC. Its protein product is CASSDRIAYEQYF.

This clonotype was picked up a small number of times. This sequence joins TRBV20-1 and TRBJ1-3, with D hard to call. This CDR3 contains 13 residues. From germline, CDR1 is DFQATT and CDR2 SNEGSKA (reference sequence). V dropped 5 bases and J dropped 2 bases, with 10 bases sitting between them. The CDR3 DNA follows: TGCAGTGCTCCCGATCCGGCTGGAAACACCATATATTTT. This encodes CSAPDPAGNTIYF.

The V gene is TRBV28, the J gene TRBJ1-2; 10 bases are a match to TRBD1. Germline CDR1 is MDHEN and CDR2 is SYDVKM. The CDR3 is 14 amino acids. V lost 6 bases to trimming and J lost 3 bases; unmatched junction nucleotides: 4. CDR3 region: CASSWTGGDYGYTF. The CDR3 region has the DNA TGTGCCAGCAGCTGGACAGGGGGAGACTATGGCTACACCTTC.

In this sample, this clonotype turned up a few times. A read error may produce the germline difference seen at one junction end. The chain combines TRBV7-9 with TRBJ2-1; 8 positions agree with TRBD1. The CDR3 contains 13 residues. Looked up from germline, CDR1 is SEHNR and CDR2 is FQNEAQ (reference sequence). In nucleotides, the CDR3 is TGTGCCAGCAGCTCGGCAGGGGGCCCCGATGCGCTCTTC. Its protein is CASSSAGGPDALF.

The table lists this clonotype with a few counts. In DNA form, the CDR3 reads TGTGCCAGCAGTTTAGGACTAGCGGGGTTCAATGAGCAGTTCTTC. Its protein is CASSLGLAGFNEQFF. The chain is built from TRBV12-3 or TRBV12-4 and TRBJ2-1; 11 bases are shared with TRBD2. J was trimmed by 6 bases and V by 1 base; bases with no gene match: 2. This CDR3 is 15 amino acids long.

The chain recombines TRBV10-1 with TRBJ1-1, with 10 bases lining up with TRBD1. J was trimmed by 5 bases and V by 7 bases; bases with no gene match: 10. Germline V gene sequence: CDR1 WNHNN, CDR2 SYGVQD (reference sequence). The CDR3 has 15 amino acids. In DNA form, the CDR3 reads TGCGCCAGCAACCTCCGGGACAGGGGAGAAACTGAAGCTTTCTTT. Translation gives CASNLRDRGETEAFF.

The V call is TRBV5-6, the J call TRBJ2-7; D is unresolved. The germline V gene encodes CDR1 SGHDT and CDR2 YYEEEE. V was clipped by 4 bases and J by 0 bases, with 17 bases between them. The CDR3 length is 16 residues. CDR3 in DNA: TGTGCCAGCAGCCCTGCCCAGGAGCACCTCTCCTACGAGCAGTACTTC. This sequence encodes CASSPAQEHLSYEQYF.

The gene calls are TRBV7-2 and TRBJ2-3, with 12 positions matching TRBD2. This CDR3 has 16 residues. The germline CDR1 and CDR2 sequences are SGHTA and FQGNSA. Unmatched junction bases numbered 5, after V lost 3 bases and J lost 4 bases. The CDR3 region is CASSFLAGGQADTQYF. The CDR3 DNA sequence: TGTGCCAGCAGCTTCCTAGCGGGGGGGCAGGCAGATACGCAGTATTTT.

The chain couples TRBV27 to TRBJ2-2, with TRBD2 matching over 12 bases. Germline CDR1 and CDR2: MNHEY and SMNVEV (reference sequence). Unmatched junction bases numbered 2, after V lost 0 bases and J lost 6 bases. The CDR3 has 16 amino acids. DNA of the CDR3: TGTGCCAGCAGTTTATCGACTAGCGGGGGTCCCGGGGAGCTGTTTTTT. Translating it yields CASSLSTSGGPGELFF.

The rearrangement links TRBV27 to TRBJ2-7; D is unclear. This CDR3 is built from 13 residues. In germline, CDR1 is MNHEY, CDR2 SMNVEV (reference sequence). V was shortened by 5 bases and J by 4 bases, with 12 bases between the two germline ends. DNA of the CDR3: TGTGCCAGCAGTCCTTGGGTGGGGTACGAGCAGTACTTC. Its translation is CASSPWVGYEQYF.

This clonotype was recorded a few times. The chain combines TRBV29-1 with TRBJ2-7; no clear D gene. CDR1 and CDR2 (germline): SQVTM, ANQGSEA. This CDR3 contains 16 residues. V lost 1 base to trimming and J lost 4 bases, with 20 bases between them. The CDR3 region has the DNA TGCAGCGTTGAAGGTTCCGGCACCCGGACCTCTTACGAGCAGTACTTC. Encoded protein: CSVEGSGTRTSYEQYF.

The V and J genes are TRBV20-1 and TRBJ2-7, with D uncertain. Germline V gene data show CDR1 as DFQATT and CDR2 as SNEGSKA (reference sequence). V was trimmed by 6 bases and J by 2 bases, leaving 14 bases between them. CDR3 length equals 13 residues. The CDR3, as DNA: TGCAGTGCGCGGTCCGTGACAACCTACGAGCAGTACTTC. As protein: CSARSVTTYEQYF.

This clonotype showed up just a few times. The gene calls are TRBV12-3 or TRBV12-4 and TRBJ2-7; 9 positions agree with TRBD1. The CDR3 runs to 15 residues. The trim removed 1 base at V and 2 bases at J, leaving 3 bases unmatched. DNA of the CDR3: TGTGCCAGCAGTTTAGGGACAGGGGTTACCTACGAGCAGTACTTC. Protein product: CASSLGTGVTYEQYF.